This T cell receptor (beta chain) was profiled in a study of cytomegalovirus exposure and HLA in healthy donors. In the study overall: Approximately 85 million unique TCRs from HLA-typed donors were held in an early release of data.

For this clone: Its antigen is unidentified.

PCR primers comprised 60 Vbeta and 13 Jbeta primers. Only in-frame clones appear in the TCRdb table, and some are missing; sequencing was by immunoSEQ multiplex PCR. Of about 84,000 clones listed, approximately 90% are singletons. This CDR3 comprises 14 residues. From germline, CDR1 is SNHLY and CDR2 FYNNEI. V was clipped by 4 bases and J by 3 bases; unmatched bases: 4. Overall study results and limits: Per published accounts, TCR beta sequences correctly predicted the HLA-A and HLA-B alleles of most subjects. The authors confirmed in vitro that three CMV-associated chains were specific for CMV antigens. Later analysis identified a missense DCLRE1C variant that was linked to TCR beta V- and J-gene trimming.

The receptor was derived from a man younger than 35 in good health and CMV-seronegative. The sequencing input was PBMCs. V usage is TRBV2 and J usage is TRBJ2-7; 9 bases are a match to TRBD1. Here the CDR3 DNA reads TGTGCCAGCAGTGCGGGACAGGGAGACTACGAGCAGTACTTC. This sequence encodes CASSAGQGDYEQYF.